This TCR beta chain stems from a study of OX40 agonist ivuxolimab in advanced cancers. Turning to the study itself: Each dose-escalation patient presented with hepatocellular carcinoma, melanoma, renal cell or head and neck cancer.

V was shortened by 4 bases and J by 0 bases, with 5 bases between the two germline ends. The CDR3 has 13 amino acids. Germline V gives CDR1 MNHNS, CDR2 SASEGT. Overall study results and limits: Low normalized clonal expansion also occurred in some nonresponding patients. CD8+ T cells were the subset that, on average, had more expanded clones than CD4+.

The repertoire was sequenced with immunoSEQ multiplex PCR; TCRdb's copy has only in-frame clones and lacks some. The sample records about 62,000 clones, 81% being singletons. This clone occurred once. Its antigen is unknown. At the DNA level, this CDR3 is encoded by other sequences in the same sample as well. Peripheral blood came from all dose cohorts at three timepoints. The chain is built from TRBV6-1 and TRBJ2-3; the D gene is possibly TRBD1 (5 bases). The sample was CD4+ or CD8+ T cells sorted from blood, taken in a trial of the OX40 agonist ivuxolimab. The clonotype originates from an adult with an advanced solid tumor such as melanoma, head and neck, liver or kidney cancer. CDR3 coding DNA: TGTGCCAGCAGTGCAGGGAGCACAGATACGCAGTATTTT. Protein: CASSAGSTDTQYF.